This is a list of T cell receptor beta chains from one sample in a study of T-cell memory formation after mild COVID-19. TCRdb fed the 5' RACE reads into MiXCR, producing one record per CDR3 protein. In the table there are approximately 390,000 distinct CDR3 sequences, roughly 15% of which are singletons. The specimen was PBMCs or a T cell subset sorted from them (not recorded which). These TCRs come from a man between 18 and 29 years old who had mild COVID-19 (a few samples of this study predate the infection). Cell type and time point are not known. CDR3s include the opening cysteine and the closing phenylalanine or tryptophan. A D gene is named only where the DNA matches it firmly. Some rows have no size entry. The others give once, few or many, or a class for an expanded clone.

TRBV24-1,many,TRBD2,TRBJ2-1,CATSDLGTSNEQFF,TGTGCCACCAGTGATTTAGGGACTAGCAATGAGCAGTTCTTC
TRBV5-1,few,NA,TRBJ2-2,CASSFPTGELFF,TGCGCCAGCAGCTTCCCAACCGGGGAGCTGTTTTTT
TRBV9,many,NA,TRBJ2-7,CASSVEGYEQYF,TGTGCCAGCAGCGTCGAAGGGTACGAGCAGTACTTC
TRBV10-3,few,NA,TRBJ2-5,CAPIGQFGQETQYF,TGTGCCCCTATCGGACAGTTTGGGCAAGAGACCCAGTACTTC
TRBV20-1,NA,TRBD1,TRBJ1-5,CSAVGTANQPQHF,TGCAGTGCCGTTGGGACAGCAAATCAGCCCCAGCATTTT
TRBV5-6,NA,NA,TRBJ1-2,CASSERIYGYTF,TGTGCCAGCAGCGAGAGGATCTATGGCTACACCTTC
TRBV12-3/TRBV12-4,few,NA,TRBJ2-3,CASSLGQGWSDTQYF,TGTGCCAGCAGTTTAGGGCAGGGTTGGTCAGATACGCAGTATTTT
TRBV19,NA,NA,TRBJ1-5,CASSDGEGRQPQHF,TGTGCCAGTAGCGACGGGGAGGGGCGACAGCCCCAGCATTTT
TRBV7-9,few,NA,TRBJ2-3,CASSPTSLGADTQYF,TGTGCCAGCAGCCCAACGTCCCTGGGCGCAGATACGCAGTATTTT
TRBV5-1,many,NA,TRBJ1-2,CASSLTPGARGYTF,TGCGCCAGCAGCTTAACACCGGGAGCAAGAGGCTACACCTTC
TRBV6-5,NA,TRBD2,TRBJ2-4,CASSYPGEGNIQYF,TGTGCCAGCAGTTACCCTGGGGAGGGCAACATTCAGTACTTC
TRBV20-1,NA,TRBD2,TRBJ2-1,CSARHPAGGDEQFF,TGCAGTGCTCGCCATCCCGCGGGGGGAGATGAGCAGTTCTTC
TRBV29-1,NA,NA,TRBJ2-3,CSVSLDGTQYF,TGCAGCGTTTCCCTAGACGGTACGCAGTATTTT
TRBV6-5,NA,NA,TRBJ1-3,CASSWIGPSSGNTIYF,TGTGCCAGCTCTTGGATCGGGCCGAGCTCTGGAAACACCATATATTTT
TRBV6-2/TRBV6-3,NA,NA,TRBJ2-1,CASSYWYEQFF,TGTGCCAGCAGTTACTGGTATGAGCAGTTCTTC
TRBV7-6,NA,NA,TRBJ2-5,CASSSPTEGETQYF,TGTGCCAGCAGCTCTCCGACCGAAGGGGAGACCCAGTACTTC
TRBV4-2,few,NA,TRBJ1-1,CASSQVTSSGAFF,TGTGCCAGCAGCCAAGTAACGTCCTCTGGGGCTTTCTTT
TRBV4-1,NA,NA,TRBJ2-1,CASSQQGVWNEQFF,TGCGCCAGCAGCCAACAAGGGGTCTGGAATGAGCAGTTCTTC
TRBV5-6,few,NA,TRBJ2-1,CASSYPATPYNEQFF,TGTGCCAGCAGCTACCCCGCGACCCCTTACAATGAGCAGTTCTTC
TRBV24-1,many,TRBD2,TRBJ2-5,CATSDGGAKTQYF,TGTGCCACCAGCGACGGGGGGGCCAAGACCCAGTACTTC
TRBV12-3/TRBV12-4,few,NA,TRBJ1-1,CASGTSGTNTEAFF,TGTGCCAGCGGGACGAGTGGGACGAACACTGAAGCTTTCTTT
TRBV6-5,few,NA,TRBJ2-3,CASSIRGFEEDTQYF,TGTGCCAGCAGCATCCGGGGGTTTGAAGAAGATACGCAGTATTTT
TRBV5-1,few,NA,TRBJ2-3,CASSGSGEADTQYF,TGCGCCAGCAGCGGATCTGGGGAAGCAGATACGCAGTATTTT
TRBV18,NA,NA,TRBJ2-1,CASSPPASLRGSEQFF,TGTGCCAGCTCACCCCCCGCTAGTCTCAGGGGATCTGAGCAGTTCTTC
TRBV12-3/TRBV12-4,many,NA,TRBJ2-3,CASSSRDEEMAQYF,TGTGCCAGCAGTTCCCGGGACGAGGAGATGGCGCAGTATTTT
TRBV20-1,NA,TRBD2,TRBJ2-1,CSAPRSGGYNEQFF,TGCAGTGCCCCGAGGAGCGGGGGCTACAATGAGCAGTTCTTC
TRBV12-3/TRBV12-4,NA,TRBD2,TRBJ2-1,CASSVRGTSGNNEQFF,TGTGCCAGCAGTGTCAGAGGGACTAGCGGGAACAATGAGCAGTTCTTC